Shown below are 30 T cell receptor beta chains from a single sample sequenced in a study of patients and donors after allogeneic stem cell transplantation. One entry per CDR3 protein, called by TCRdb with MiXCR from the RT-PCR reads. The repertoire consists of roughly 960,000 distinct CDR3 sequences, with roughly 18% occurring once and the leading ten covering roughly 6%. The sequenced sample consisted of blood, either unsorted or a sorted T cell fraction (not recorded which). The receptor set was obtained from a human donor who was either an allogeneic HSCT recipient or a stem cell or donor lymphocyte infusion donor (not recorded which). It is not recorded whose cells these are; they may come from a transplant donor.

This clonotype has more than one count but fewer than ten. The chain couples TRBV18 to TRBJ2-7; a possible D gene is TRBD2 (6 bases). V was pared by 2 bases and J by 5 bases, with 13 bases between. Germline V gene lookup returns CDR1 KGHSH and CDR2 LQKENI. CDR3 size: 14 residues. CDR3 nucleotides: TGTGCCAGCTCACCAGACGGGAGAGTCCACGAGCAGTACTTC. Its protein product is CASSPDGRVHEQYF.

The V call is TRBV12-3 or TRBV12-4, the J call TRBJ2-7; 15 bases agree with TRBD2. The CDR3 contains 16 residues. V lost 7 bases to trimming and J lost 5 bases; unmatched junction nucleotides: 9. The CDR3, as DNA: TGTGCCAGCACCCGAGGACTAGCGGGAGGGATCCACGAGCAGTACTTC. This encodes CASTRGLAGGIHEQYF.

The chain joins TRBV27 to TRBJ2-7; possibly TRBD2 for D (6 bases). Germline V gene sequence: CDR1 MNHEY, CDR2 SMNVEV (reference sequence). V was clipped by 2 bases and J by 2 bases, with 16 bases between them. The CDR3 contains 16 residues. CDR3 loop: CASSLHGGVGPYEQYF. CDR3 nucleotide sequence: TGTGCCAGCAGTTTACACGGCGGGGTGGGACCCTACGAGCAGTACTTC.

The V gene is TRBV9, the J gene TRBJ1-2, with D possibly being TRBD1 (6 bases). Deletions cut 3 bases from V and 2 bases from J, with 17 bases between. Germline V gene lookup returns CDR1 SGDLS and CDR2 YYNGEE. This CDR3 is built from 16 residues. CDR3 sequence reads: CASSENTGNRNYGYTF. The CDR3 DNA follows: TGTGCCAGCAGCGAAAATACAGGGAATAGGAACTATGGCTACACCTTC. The entire variable domain, with the rest obtained from reference TRBV9 and TRBJ1-2, is as follows: DSGVTQTPKHLITATGQRVTLRCSPRSGDLSVYWYQQSLDQGLQFLIQYYNGEERAKGNILERFSAQQFPDLHSELNLSSLELGDSALYFCASSENTGNRNYGYTFGSGTRLTVV.

This clonotype was observed a few times. The chain is built from TRBV7-3 and TRBJ2-3; a weak D match, TRBD1 (5 bases). V was trimmed by 5 bases and J by 2 bases, leaving 14 bases between them. The CDR3 is made up of 15 amino acids. Germline lookup yields CDR1 SGHTA and CDR2 FQGTGA. CDR3 in DNA: TGTGCCAGCAGCCTACAGGTGGGAATCACAGATACGCAGTATTTT. This codes for CASSLQVGITDTQYF.

This clonotype was counted between two and nine times. The V call is TRBV7-6, the J call TRBJ2-5, with 7 bases aligning to TRBD1. This CDR3 is built from 14 residues. Germline assignment: CDR1 SGHVS and CDR2 FNYEAQ. V lost 5 bases to trimming and J lost 4 bases; unmatched junction nucleotides: 7. CDR3 residues: CASSRGQTVETQYF. CDR3 coding DNA: TGTGCCAGCAGCCGGGGACAGACAGTAGAGACCCAGTACTTC.

In its sample, this clonotype was seen a few times. The V and J genes are TRBV29-1 and TRBJ1-1; no firm D call. V was cut by 6 bases and J by 0 bases, with 14 bases left in between. Germline V lookup: CDR1 SQVTM, CDR2 ANQGSEA. This CDR3 is 14 amino acids long. The chain's CDR3 is CSVRLTAVNTEAFF. The CDR3 bases are TGCAGCGTGAGGTTGACGGCTGTGAACACTGAAGCTTTCTTT.

The chain links TRBV7-8 to TRBJ1-1; D gene ambiguous. The CDR3 is 15 amino acids. Germline V CDR1 and CDR2: SGHVS, FQNEAQ. V shed 2 bases and J shed 4 bases, with 14 bases lying between them. The CDR3 DNA is TGTGCCAGCAGCTTATCGGTGAGCAGAATCACTGAAGCTTTCTTT. This codes for CASSLSVSRITEAFF.

This clonotype was seen only a few times. The rearrangement joins TRBV4-2 to TRBJ2-3, with 10 bases fitting TRBD2. Germline CDR1 is LGHNA and CDR2 is YNFKEQ. Trimming took 0 bases from V and 2 from J; bases not matched to a gene: 5. The CDR3 runs 17 residues. The CDR3: CASSQELSGGDTDTQYF. The CDR3 DNA is TGTGCCAGCAGCCAAGAGTTGAGCGGGGGGGACACAGATACGCAGTATTTT.

This clonotype was seen more than once but under ten times. V is TRBV4-2 and J is TRBJ2-1; TRBD1 is a possible D gene (5 bases). V lost 1 base, J lost 2 bases, and 9 bases lay in between. This CDR3 is 15 amino acids long. Germline V gives CDR1 LGHNA, CDR2 YNFKEQ. The CDR3 protein is CASSQGTGPYNEQFF. Written as DNA, the CDR3 is TGTGCCAGCAGCCAAGGCACAGGACCCTACAATGAGCAGTTCTTC.

This clonotype was counted at least ten times. The CDR3 region is CASSFSGTEAFF. The CDR3 nucleotides are TGTGCCAGCAGTTTCTCTGGGACTGAAGCTTTCTTT. The rearrangement links TRBV12-3 or TRBV12-4 to TRBJ1-1; no clear D. The V gene lost 3 bases and the J gene lost 5 bases, with 7 bases spanning the gap. The CDR3 loop spans 12 amino acids.

The J gene is TRBJ2-5, the V gene TRBV25-1; D is possibly TRBD1 (6 bases). CDR3 length: 16 residues. The germline V gene has CDR1 MGHDK and CDR2 SYGVNS. V gave up 8 bases and J gave up 5 bases, with 24 bases separating them. CDR3 in amino acids: CASADLLNRDLETQYF. The CDR3, as DNA: TGTGCCAGCGCGGACCTCTTAAACAGGGATTTGGAGACCCAGTACTTC.

This clonotype was counted a few times. The rearrangement joins TRBV6-1 to TRBJ2-7, with 7 bases fitting TRBD2. This CDR3 comprises 15 residues. Trimming removed 5 bases from V and 1 base from J; junction bases left unmatched: 8. Germline CDR1 reads MNHNS; CDR2 reads SASEGT. As DNA, the CDR3 is TGTGCCAGCAGTCCCATGGGGGGGTCGTCCTACGAGCAGTACTTC. Protein sequence: CASSPMGGSSYEQYF.

The chain couples TRBV7-2 to TRBJ2-6, with D maybe TRBD2 (6 bases). In germline, CDR1 is SGHTA, CDR2 FQGNSA. The length of the CDR3 is 15 residues. Trimming cost V 8 bases and J 2 bases, with 13 bases left between them. CDR3 coding DNA: TGTGCCAGCCACCACGGGGGTGCTGGGGCCAACGTCCTGACTTTC. Translation gives CASHHGGAGANVLTF.

This clonotype was found many times. The chain carries TRBV29-1 and TRBJ2-1; 13 nucleotides match TRBD2. Unmatched junction bases numbered 6, after V lost 1 base and J lost 6 bases. Per germline, CDR1 SQVTM and CDR2 ANQGSEA. The CDR3 spans 16 residues. CDR3 sequence (DNA): TGCAGCGTTGAAGTTGGGACTAGCGGGATCATCAATGAGCAGTTCTTC. It specifies CSVEVGTSGIINEQFF.

This chain uses TRBV2 with TRBJ2-3; 7 bases agree with TRBD1. V was clipped by 4 bases and J by 1 base; unmatched bases: 5. Germline lookup yields CDR1 SNHLY and CDR2 FYNNEI. This CDR3 is built from 15 residues. The CDR3 sequence is CASSVGTVGTDTQYF. The CDR3 bases are TGTGCCAGCAGTGTGGGGACAGTCGGCACAGATACGCAGTATTTT.

The V and J genes are TRBV12-3 or TRBV12-4 and TRBJ2-1; D may be TRBD2 (5 bases). Between the trimmed V and J ends, which lost 3 bases and 9 bases, there was a span of 12 bases. The CDR3 covers 13 residues. The CDR3 DNA reads as TGTGCCAGCAGTTTCCTTAGGGCGGGTGAGCAGTTCTTC. It is translated as CASSFLRAGEQFF.

The chain employs TRBV5-1 and TRBJ2-3; D is unresolved. This CDR3 region has 15 residues. V was trimmed by 3 bases and J by 0 bases, leaving 11 bases between them. CDR1 SGHRS and CDR2 YFSETQ come from the germline V gene. The CDR3 protein is CASSYDGSSTDTQYF. The CDR3, as DNA: TGCGCCAGCAGCTACGACGGGTCTAGCACAGATACGCAGTATTTT.

This chain links TRBV5-5 with TRBJ2-7; D assignment may be TRBD1 or TRBD2 (5 bases each). Germline values: CDR1 SGHKS, CDR2 YYEKEE (reference sequence). V dropped 4 bases and J dropped 4 bases, with 18 bases sitting between them. The CDR3 spans 15 residues. The CDR3 nucleotides read TGTGCCAGCAGCCCCCAGAGGGGTTCCGGGTACGAGCAGTACTTC. Protein product: CASSPQRGSGYEQYF.

The rearrangement links TRBV11-1 to TRBJ2-1; unclear D gene. The V end was cut by 2 bases, the J end by 4 bases, with 12 bases between. Looked up from germline, CDR1 is SGHAT and CDR2 is FQDESV (reference sequence). The CDR3 totals 15 residues. In DNA form, the CDR3 reads TGTGCCAGCAGCTTACGGCCTGACGGTTACAATGAGCAGTTCTTC. Protein sequence: CASSLRPDGYNEQFF.

This clonotype was counted many times. The V gene is TRBV15, the J gene TRBJ2-7, with 7 bases matching TRBD1. The germline V gene has CDR1 LNHNV and CDR2 YYDKDF (reference sequence). The V and J ends lost 0 bases and 2 bases, in that order; junction bases with no gene match: 4. The CDR3 loop spans 15 amino acids. DNA of the CDR3: TGTGCCACCAGCAGAGATCCCGGGACAGCCTACGAGCAGTACTTC. This encodes CATSRDPGTAYEQYF. The full variable domain, its missing parts supplied by reference TRBV15 and TRBJ2-7, is DAMVIQNPRYQVTQFGKPVTLSCSQTLNHNVMYWYQQKSSQAPKLLFHYYDKDFNNEADTPDNFQSRRPNTSFCFLDIRSPGLGDTAMYLCATSRDPGTAYEQYFGPGTRLTVT.

The chain combines TRBV7-9 with TRBJ2-5; the D is unclear. Germline values: CDR1 SEHNR, CDR2 FQNEAQ (reference sequence). V shed 5 bases and J shed 5 bases, with 15 bases lying between them. The CDR3 is made up of 14 amino acids. The chain's CDR3 is CASSAGKIRETQYF. Here the CDR3 DNA reads TGTGCCAGCAGCGCTGGGAAGATCCGGGAGACCCAGTACTTC.

The chain recombines TRBV2 with TRBJ2-5; no clear D gene. This CDR3 has 14 residues. V was cut by 8 bases and J by 4 bases, with 17 bases left in between. The germline V gene encodes CDR1 SNHLY and CDR2 FYNNEI. The CDR3 is CASLGAGPPETQYF. The CDR3 nucleotides are TGTGCCAGCCTTGGAGCAGGTCCACCAGAGACCCAGTACTTC.

This chain joins TRBV20-1 and TRBJ2-5; D ambiguous. V lost 5 bases, J lost 5 bases, and 18 bases lay in between. This CDR3 region has 14 residues. Germline V gene lookup returns CDR1 DFQATT and CDR2 SNEGSKA (reference sequence). CDR3 in DNA: TGCAGTGCTTCTAGACCCACCCCCAGGGAGACCCAGTACTTC. Its protein is CSASRPTPRETQYF.

This clonotype was detected a few times. This chain connects TRBV6-2 or TRBV6-3 to TRBJ2-5; D uncertain. V lost 3 bases, J lost 4 bases, and 3 bases lay in between. The CDR3 has 11 amino acids. CDR1 and CDR2 (germline): MNHEY, SVGEGT. This CDR3 reads CASSYPETQYF. The DNA for the CDR3 is TGTGCCAGCAGTTATCCAGAGACCCAGTACTTC.

This clonotype was seen a few times. The rearrangement uses TRBV20-1 and TRBJ2-3; 10 nucleotides match TRBD2. Germline V gene data show CDR1 as DFQATT and CDR2 as SNEGSKA (reference sequence). V dropped 3 bases and J dropped 4; count of bases not matched to a gene: 7. The CDR3 is 15 amino acids. The CDR3 here is CSASRLAGESDTQYF. DNA of the CDR3: TGCAGTGCTAGTCGGCTAGCGGGAGAGTCAGATACGCAGTATTTT.

V usage is TRBV9 and J usage is TRBJ2-3; 7 nucleotides align to TRBD2. Germline CDR1 reads SGDLS; CDR2 reads YYNGEE. The CDR3 loop spans 15 amino acids. Trimming took 3 bases from V and 1 from J; bases not matched to a gene: 5. The CDR3 reads CASSEEAGRTDTQYF. CDR3 coding DNA: TGTGCCAGCAGCGAAGAAGCGGGACGCACAGATACGCAGTATTTT.

J is TRBJ2-2 and V is TRBV3-1; the D call may be TRBD1 or TRBD2 (6 bases each). Germline CDR1 LGHDT, CDR2 YNNKEL (reference sequence). Trimming removed 4 bases from V and 4 bases from J, with 16 bases in between. CDR3 length: 16 amino acids. CDR3 sequence: CASSPSGGQGTGELFF. CDR3 coding DNA: TGTGCCAGCAGCCCAAGTGGGGGGCAGGGCACCGGGGAGCTGTTTTTT.

DNA of the CDR3: TGTGCCAGCAGTTTCAGTGTCAGGGGGGGTACTGAAGCTTTCTTT. This gives the protein CASSFSVRGGTEAFF. This chain links TRBV12-3 or TRBV12-4 with TRBJ1-1; 7 nucleotides match TRBD1. V lost 3 bases, J lost 5 bases, and 9 bases stayed unmatched. The CDR3 runs 15 residues.

This clonotype was seen only a few times. This rearrangement joins TRBV18 to TRBJ2-1, with TRBD2 as a possible D gene (5 bases). V lost 6 bases to trimming and J lost 10 bases, with 22 bases between them. The CDR3 totals 15 residues. From germline, CDR1 is KGHSH and CDR2 LQKENI. The CDR3 nucleotides read TGTGCCAGCTCGACGTTTGAGGGAAACAATGAGGAGCAGTTCTTC. This codes for CASSTFEGNNEEQFF.